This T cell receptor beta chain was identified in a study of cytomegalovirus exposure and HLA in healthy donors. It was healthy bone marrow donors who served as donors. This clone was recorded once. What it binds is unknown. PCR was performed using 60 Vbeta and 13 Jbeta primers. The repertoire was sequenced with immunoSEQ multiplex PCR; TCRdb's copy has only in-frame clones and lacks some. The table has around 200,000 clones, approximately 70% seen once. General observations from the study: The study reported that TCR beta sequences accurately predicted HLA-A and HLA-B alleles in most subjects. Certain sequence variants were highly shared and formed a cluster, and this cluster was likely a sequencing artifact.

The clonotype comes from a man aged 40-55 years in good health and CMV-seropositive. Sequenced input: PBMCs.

In DNA form, the CDR3 reads TGCGCCAGCAGATCGGGACAGAACACAGATACGCAGTATTTT. Its translation is CASRSGQNTDTQYF. This chain joins TRBV5-1 and TRBJ2-3; 7 bases align to TRBD1. Trimming took 5 bases from V and 2 from J; bases not matched to a gene: 5. The V gene's germline CDR1 is SGHRS and CDR2 YFSETQ. CDR3 length: 14 residues.